These 22 T cell receptor beta chains share one sample of origin, sequenced in a study of T-cell reconstitution after alpha-beta-depleted transplantation in children. Preparation of the TCRbeta library involved a method that used unique molecular identifiers. TCRdb independently ran MiXCR on the PCR reads; one entry per CDR3 protein. Of fewer than 1 million distinct CDR3 sequences in the sample, under 20% were seen once. The sample in question was PBMCs, mostly from graft donor cells, obtained 360 days after TCRalphabeta/CD19-depleted stem cell transplant. These receptors were obtained from a male patient aged 10-17 years who had a stem cell transplant for acute lymphoblastic leukemia, so the T cells may come from the graft donor.

Only a few counts were recorded for this clonotype. The chain is built from TRBV5-1 and TRBJ1-1, with unresolved D. Germline V CDR1 and CDR2: SGHRS, YFSETQ. This CDR3 is 14 amino acids long. Trimming shortened V by 4 bases and J by 11 bases, and 21 bases separated the two germline ends. CDR3 nucleotide sequence: TGCGCCAGCAGCCCCCCCAAGGGAGCCAGGCGGGCTTTCTTT. Translated, it gives CASSPPKGARRAFF.

The gene calls are TRBV5-1 and TRBJ2-5; D perhaps matches TRBD1 (6 bases). V was shortened by 7 bases and J by 3 bases, with 13 bases between the two germline ends. The CDR3 covers 13 residues. Looked up from germline, CDR1 is SGHRS and CDR2 is YFSETQ. The CDR3 coding sequence is TGCGCCAGCCAATGGGCAGGGGAAGAGACCCAGTACTTC. This sequence encodes CASQWAGEETQYF.

This clonotype was seen a handful of times. This chain connects TRBV29-1 to TRBJ2-3, with D unresolved. CDR3 length: 12 amino acids. The V end lost 4 bases, the J end lost 2 bases, and 7 bases lay between the germline ends. Germline V gene data show CDR1 as SQVTM and CDR2 as ANQGSEA. The CDR3 nucleotides read TGCAGCGTTGTTCCAGACACAGATACGCAGTATTTT. Encoded protein: CSVVPDTDTQYF.

This clonotype was seen repeatedly, ten times or more. The rearrangement links TRBV4-1 to TRBJ2-7; D is unclear. The V end was cut by 0 bases, the J end by 3 bases, with 12 bases between. The CDR3 spans 15 residues. Per the germline V gene, CDR1 is MGHRA and CDR2 is YSYEKL. CDR3 DNA sequence: TGCGCCAGCAGCCAAGAATCCACGACCCTCTACGAGCAGTACTTC. Encoded protein: CASSQESTTLYEQYF.

This clonotype has a handful of counts. This chain uses TRBV7-6 with TRBJ1-1; the D is unclear. The CDR3 has 13 residues. V dropped 7 bases and J dropped 0 bases, with 9 bases sitting between them. CDR1 is SGHVS, CDR2 FNYEAQ, per germline. CDR3 DNA: TGTGCCAGCACAGAACAGCTGAACACTGAAGCTTTCTTT. Its translation: CASTEQLNTEAFF.

The CDR3: CASSVRPGLAAVDQETQYF. DNA of the CDR3: TGTGCCAGCAGTGTCCGTCCGGGACTAGCGGCGGTGGACCAAGAGACCCAGTACTTC. The V gene is TRBV2, the J gene TRBJ2-5, with 11 bases identical to TRBD2. The ends lost 4 bases at V and 0 bases at J; junction bases unmatched: 13. The germline CDR1 and CDR2 sequences are SNHLY and FYNNEI. This CDR3 has 19 amino acids. Based on the CDR3 plus reference TRBV2 and TRBJ2-5, the full variable domain is EPEVTQTPSHQVTQMGQEVILRCVPISNHLYFYWYRQILGQKVEFLVSFYNNEISEKSEIFDDQFSVERPDGSNFTLKIRSTKLEDSAMYFCASSVRPGLAAVDQETQYFGPGTRLLVL.

This clonotype was observed at least ten times. The chain is built from TRBV5-1 and TRBJ2-7; 9 bases match TRBD2. The V and J ends lost 1 base and 3 bases, in that order; junction bases with no gene match: 5. The germline CDR1 and CDR2 sequences are SGHRS and YFSETQ. The CDR3 is 15 residues long. CDR3 residues: CASSLTLAGNYEQYF. CDR3 nucleotide sequence: TGCGCCAGCAGCTTGACGCTAGCGGGAAACTACGAGCAGTACTTC.

There are a few counts of this clonotype. This sequence joins TRBV7-8 and TRBJ1-5; TRBD1 agrees at 7 bases. The CDR3 extends over 15 amino acids. CDR1 and CDR2 (germline): SGHVS, FQNEAQ. V lost 0 bases, J lost 7 bases, and 6 bases stayed unmatched. The CDR3 bases are TGTGCCAGCAGCTTAGCCCACAGGGGTGAACAGCCCCAGCATTTT. Translated: CASSLAHRGEQPQHF.

This clonotype was seen a few times. The chain couples TRBV6-5 to TRBJ2-3, with 7 bases that match TRBD2. V shed 2 bases and J 4 bases; nucleotides not matched to a gene: 15. CDR3 length: 18 residues. CDR1 is MNHEY, CDR2 SVGAGI, per germline. CDR3 DNA sequence: TGTGCCAGCAGTTACCACAGACTAGCCGGAGGGTGTGCAGATACGCAGTATTTT. Its translation: CASSYHRLAGGCADTQYF.

In DNA form, the CDR3 reads TGTGCCAGCAGTCCAGGGGGGGCAACCAAAAACATTCAGTACTTC. As protein: CASSPGGATKNIQYF. The J gene is TRBJ2-4, the V gene TRBV28; D is perhaps TRBD1 or TRBD2 (7 bases each). Germline CDR1 reads MDHEN; CDR2 reads SYDVKM. The CDR3 has 15 residues. The V end lost 5 bases, the J end lost 2 bases, and 13 bases lay between the germline ends. Filled out from reference TRBV28 and TRBJ2-4, the complete variable domain reads DVKVTQSSRYLVKRTGEKVFLECVQDMDHENMFWYRQDPGLGLRLIYFSYDVKMKEKGDIPEGYSVSREKKERFSLILESASTNQTSMYLCASSPGGATKNIQYFGAGTRLSVL.

The chain couples TRBV5-1 to TRBJ2-1; a possible D gene is TRBD2 (6 bases). CDR3 size: 14 residues. From germline, CDR1 is SGHRS and CDR2 YFSETQ. V was pared by 0 bases and J by 6 bases, with 10 bases between. The CDR3 is CASSLGGNPNEQFF. The CDR3 DNA reads TGCGCCAGCAGCTTGGGCGGGAACCCCAATGAGCAGTTCTTC.

This sequence joins TRBV3-1 and TRBJ2-7; 15 bases align to TRBD2. Germline V gene lookup returns CDR1 LGHDT and CDR2 YNNKEL (reference sequence). The CDR3 is 19 residues long. J was trimmed by 2 bases and V by 4 bases; bases with no gene match: 12. The chain's CDR3 is CASSPLGGWTSGRAYEQYF. The CDR3 nucleotides are TGTGCCAGCAGCCCCCTGGGGGGGTGGACTAGCGGGAGGGCCTACGAGCAGTACTTC.

To note about this clonotype: At one of its ends the junction is not consistent with the germline gene, which may arise from a read error. The V gene is TRBV24-1, the J gene TRBJ2-6, with 8 bases aligning to TRBD2. The CDR3 spans 17 residues. Germline V gives CDR1 KGHDR, CDR2 SFDVKD. The CDR3 loop is CASGTRTGRSGANVLNF. CDR3 DNA: TGTGCCTCAGGGACTAGAACGGGAAGGTCTGGGGCCAACGTCCTGAATTTC.

The chain joins TRBV6-1 to TRBJ2-6, with a tentative D call TRBD2 (5 bases). CDR3 length: 18 amino acids. The ends were cut back, 5 bases at V and 0 bases at J, with 17 bases in the middle. Germline lookup yields CDR1 MNHNS and CDR2 SASEGT. The DNA of the CDR3 is TGTGCCAGCAGTCCAGGACTCCGCCCTAGCTCTGGGGCCAACGTCCTGACTTTC. It translates to CASSPGLRPSSGANVLTF.

The V call is TRBV5-5, the J call TRBJ1-1, with D perhaps TRBD1 (5 bases). From germline, CDR1 is SGHKS and CDR2 YYEKEE (reference sequence). CDR3 size: 16 residues. Trimming took 0 bases from V and 0 from J, leaving 12 bases between them. The DNA of the CDR3 is TGTGCCAGCAGCTTGGTGGCAGGGCGATTGAACACTGAAGCTTTCTTT. Its translation is CASSLVAGRLNTEAFF.

The DNA of the CDR3 is TGCGCCAGCAGCCAAGGCGCGGGCTACGAGCAGTACTTC. Its translation is CASSQGAGYEQYF. The chain links TRBV4-1 to TRBJ2-7; D might be TRBD2 (5 bases). V dropped 1 base and J dropped 3 bases, with 7 bases sitting between them. Germline values: CDR1 MGHRA, CDR2 YSYEKL. This CDR3 spans 13 amino acids.

The chain is built from TRBV5-1 and TRBJ2-5, with 11 bases lining up with TRBD1. V lost 6 bases and J lost 5; bases outside the gene matches: 9. The germline V gene encodes CDR1 SGHRS and CDR2 YFSETQ. The CDR3 runs 15 residues. CDR3 sequence: CASTLDRGLLETQYF. CDR3 sequence (DNA): TGCGCCAGCACCCTGGACAGGGGGCTTTTGGAGACCCAGTACTTC.

The chain couples TRBV7-9 to TRBJ2-5; D ambiguous. The V gene lost 1 base and the J gene lost 3 bases, with 12 bases spanning the gap. Germline V gene sequence: CDR1 SEHNR, CDR2 FQNEAQ (reference sequence). The CDR3 length is 15 residues. CDR3 loop: CASSLVYGVEETQYF. Here the CDR3 DNA reads TGTGCCAGCAGCTTAGTTTACGGTGTGGAAGAGACCCAGTACTTC.

This clonotype was recorded many times. A read error may account for a junction end that differs from germline. V gene TRBV18 combines with J gene TRBJ1-1; D not certain. In germline, CDR1 is KGHSH, CDR2 LQKENI. The CDR3 is made up of 13 amino acids. CDR3: CASSPSGNTEAFF. CDR3 nucleotides: TGCGCCAGCAGCCCCTCAGGGAACACTGAAGCTTTCTTT.

In its sample, this clonotype was seen a few times. The chain couples TRBV5-1 to TRBJ2-1; weak D call: TRBD1 (6 bases). CDR3 length equals 14 residues. Germline V gene lookup returns CDR1 SGHRS and CDR2 YFSETQ. V gave up 4 bases and J gave up 3 bases, with 11 bases separating them. CDR3 sequence: CASSGTGSYNEQFF. CDR3 in DNA: TGCGCCAGCAGCGGCACAGGGAGCTACAATGAGCAGTTCTTC.

The chain recombines TRBV6-1 with TRBJ1-1; D remains ambiguous. The germline V gene has CDR1 MNHNS and CDR2 SASEGT. CDR3 length: 14 residues. With 5 bases removed from V and 6 bases from J, the gap between germline ends came to 16 bases. The CDR3 region is CASSPIPGDAEAFF. Written as DNA, the CDR3 is TGTGCCAGCAGTCCCATACCAGGCGACGCTGAAGCTTTCTTT.

The V and J genes are TRBV12-3 or TRBV12-4 and TRBJ1-5; D gene uncertain. The CDR3 is made up of 16 amino acids. Trimming took off 2 bases at V and 3 bases at J, with 14 bases between the two ends. Written as DNA, the CDR3 is TGTGCCAGCAGTTTATTATCCGGGCTGACCAATCAGCCCCAGCATTTT. Residues: CASSLLSGLTNQPQHF.